The rows below give T cell receptor beta chains drawn from one sample of a study of molecular identifiers for immune sequencing clone quantification. TCRdb redid the calling of the PCR reads with MiXCR, one entry per CDR3 protein. The sample lists about 97,000 distinct CDR3 sequences, 20% to 25% occurring once. Sequencing was performed on naive CD8+ T cells from blood, with Jurkat cell RNA spiked in. The receptors derive from a human donor in good health. Some libraries in this study had Jurkat cell RNA spiked in. CDR3s include the opening cysteine and the closing phenylalanine or tryptophan. A D gene is named only where the DNA matches it firmly. The listing skips clone size in some rows; elsewhere it reads once, few, many or a size class.

V	J	length	size	D	DNA	CDR3
TRBV20-1	TRBJ1-1	15	many	TRBD1	TGCAGTGCTATCGGACAGGGGGTGGTAAACACTGAAGCTTTCTTT	CSAIGQGVVNTEAFF
TRBV4-2	TRBJ2-7	15	-	TRBD2	TGTGCCAGCAGCCAACCTAGCGGGAGCATCTACGAGCAGTACTTC	CASSQPSGSIYEQYF
TRBV6-2/TRBV6-3	TRBJ2-3	15	many	TRBD2	TGTGCCAGCAGGACCGGACTAGCGGACACAGATACGCAGTATTTT	CASRTGLADTDTQYF
TRBV6-1	TRBJ2-6	15	-	-	TGTGCCAGCAGTGAAGTCGGGTCTGGGGCCAACGTCCTGACTTTC	CASSEVGSGANVLTF
TRBV28	TRBJ2-5	18	many	-	TGTGCCAGCAGACCTTTCAGGATGGAGGCGATGATCAAAGAGACCCAGTACTTC	CASRPFRMEAMIKETQYF
TRBV30	TRBJ2-2	16	many	-	TGTGCCTGGAGTTCCTTTGACCCCCCGAACACCGGGGAGCTGTTTTTT	CAWSSFDPPNTGELFF
TRBV2	TRBJ2-3	16	many	TRBD2	TGTGCCAGCAGTGAAGCCGGGGGGACCTTCACAGATACGCAGTATTTT	CASSEAGGTFTDTQYF
TRBV4-2	TRBJ2-2	18	few	-	TGTGCCAGCAGCCAAGGTCTCCTAGCGTCCATTATCACCGGGGAGCTGTTTTTT	CASSQGLLASIITGELFF
TRBV5-1	TRBJ2-3	15	many	-	TGCGCCAGCAGCTTGGTTATGGACAGTACAGATACGCAGTATTTT	CASSLVMDSTDTQYF
TRBV9	TRBJ2-5	15	many	-	TGTGCCAGCAGCGTAGGTTTAGGGCAGCAGGAGACCCAGTACTTC	CASSVGLGQQETQYF
TRBV10-2	TRBJ1-1	13	-	-	TGCGCCAGCAGTGGGGACTGGCCAGCTGAAGCTTCCTTT	CASSGDWPAEASF
TRBV13	TRBJ2-5	15	-	-	TGTGCCAGCAGCCCCCCCGGGGACAACCAAGAGACCCAGTACTTC	CASSPPGDNQETQYF
TRBV7-9	TRBJ2-7	14	many	TRBD1	TGTGCCAGCAGCCCAACGACAGGGGGGGACGAGCAGTACTTC	CASSPTTGGDEQYF
TRBV30	TRBJ2-7	11	many	-	TGTGCCTGGAGTGTAGGCAGGGAGCGGTACTTC	CAWSVGRERYF
TRBV29-1	TRBJ1-1	11	many	TRBD1	TGCAGCGCCGGGACAGACTTTGAAGCTTTCTTT	CSAGTDFEAFF
TRBV7-9	TRBJ2-1	16	once	TRBD1	TGTGCCAGCAGCCTGCGGACAGGGCCAGCCTACAATGAGCAGTTCTTC	CASSLRTGPAYNEQFF
TRBV19	TRBJ2-3	13	few	-	TGTGCCAGTAGTATGATAGTTTCAGATACGCAGTATTTT	CASSMIVSDTQYF
TRBV7-9	TRBJ2-5	13	-	-	TGTGCCAGCAGCTTAGTAGTCCAAGAGACCCAGTACTTC	CASSLVVQETQYF
TRBV7-9	TRBJ1-1	19	-	TRBD1	TGTGCCAGCAGCTTAGCCGGACAGGGGGTCGTCTCGGGGTACACTGAAGCTTTCTTT	CASSLAGQGVVSGYTEAFF
TRBV11-2	TRBJ2-7	13	few	TRBD1	TGTGCCAGCAGCTTCATCGGACAGGGGGAACAGTACTTC	CASSFIGQGEQYF
TRBV14	TRBJ2-7	13	many	-	TGTGCCAGCAGCCCGGACAGTGTCCACGAGCAGTACTTC	CASSPDSVHEQYF
TRBV5-6	TRBJ2-7	14	many	-	TGTGCCAGCAGCTTGGTGGTCAGGGTCTACGAGCAGTACTTC	CASSLVVRVYEQYF
TRBV6-2/TRBV6-3	TRBJ2-3	12	many	-	TGTGCCAGCACCCCTTTGGATGGGGCGCAGTATTTT	CASTPLDGAQYF
TRBV6-5	TRBJ2-2	15	few	-	TGTGCCAGCAGTATTCTAGCGCCTAACACCGGGGAGCTGTTTTTT	CASSILAPNTGELFF
TRBV7-9	TRBJ2-7	16	few	TRBD2	TGTGCCAGCAGCACCCCCCCGGTAGCGGGAGGGCGCGAGCAGTACTTC	CASSTPPVAGGREQYF
TRBV12-5	TRBJ2-3	17	many	TRBD2	TGTGCTAGTGGTTTTGCTTTAGCGGGACATCGCACAGATACGCAGTATTTT	CASGFALAGHRTDTQYF
TRBV19	TRBJ1-6	17	few	TRBD1	TGTGCCAGTAGTATAGGGGGACAGAAGGAACGTGGCTCACCCCTCCACTTT	CASSIGGQKERGSPLHF
TRBV27	TRBJ2-7	14	many	-	TGTGCCAGCAGTTTAGAGGACAGCTCCTACGAGCAGTACTTC	CASSLEDSSYEQYF
TRBV4-2	TRBJ1-4	15	many	-	TGTGCCAGCAGCCAAGATCGGCCAGGGGAAGAAAAACTGTTTTTT	CASSQDRPGEEKLFF